A single sample is the source of the 20 T cell receptor beta chains below, sequenced in a study of cytomegalovirus exposure and HLA in healthy donors. PCR employed 60 Vbeta and 13 Jbeta primers. Profiling relied on immunoSEQ multiplex PCR, and the TCRdb table lists in-frame clones only, not all of them. The table has approximately 130,000 clones, roughly three quarters seen once. The sample was PBMCs. The receptor set was obtained from a man aged 25 to 40 in good health and CMV-seronegative.

The rearrangement links TRBV5-4 to TRBJ2-3, with a possible D match to TRBD1 (5 bases). The length of the CDR3 is 14 residues. Trimming pared 2 bases from V and 6 bases from J, leaving 13 bases between. CDR1 is SGHNT and CDR2 is YYREEE in the germline V gene (reference sequence). CDR3 nucleotide sequence: TGTGCCAGCAGCTTTTCCTCACCAGGGGATACGCAGTATTTT. Its translation: CASSFSSPGDTQYF.

This chain connects TRBV4-1 to TRBJ2-5; D not certain. The CDR3 covers 15 residues. Trimming took off 1 base at V and 2 bases at J, with 11 bases between the two ends. Germline V lookup: CDR1 MGHRA, CDR2 YSYEKL. DNA of the CDR3: TGCGCCAGCAGCCAAGCCCAGCTCGGGCAAGAGACCCAGTACTTC. Translated, it gives CASSQAQLGQETQYF.

As DNA, the CDR3 is TGTGCCAGCAGCTCGATAGGGGACGAGCAGTACTTC. It codes for CASSSIGDEQYF. The chain combines TRBV11-3 with TRBJ2-7, with D possibly being TRBD1 (5 bases). CDR3 length equals 12 residues. The V end was cut by 4 bases, the J end by 5 bases, with 9 bases between. CDR1 is SGHNT, CDR2 YENEEA, per germline. Together with reference TRBV11-3 and TRBJ2-7, the CDR3 gives the full variable domain: EAGVVQSPRYKIIEKKQPVAFWCNPISGHNTLYWYLQNLGQGPELLIRYENEEAVDDSQLPKDRFSAERLKGVDSTLKIQPAELGDSAVYLCASSSIGDEQYFGPGTRLTVT.

The rearrangement joins TRBV9 to TRBJ2-5; 7 positions match TRBD2. The CDR3 sequence is 14 residues long. Trimming at V came to 1 base and at J to 5 bases, leaving 5 bases not matched to a gene. Germline CDR1 SGDLS, CDR2 YYNGEE. The CDR3 region is CASSVMRESETQYF. For the CDR3, the DNA is TGTGCCAGCAGCGTAATGCGGGAGTCTGAGACCCAGTACTTC.

In DNA, the CDR3 is TGTGCCAGCAGTGGCGGTTTCTCCTACGAGCAGTACTTC. This encodes CASSGGFSYEQYF. V usage is TRBV25-1 and J usage is TRBJ2-7, with D hard to call. V shed 4 bases and J shed 0 bases, with 7 bases lying between them. This CDR3 has 13 amino acids. From germline, CDR1 is MGHDK and CDR2 SYGVNS.

The chain has TRBV4-3 and TRBJ2-7, with TRBD1 identical over 10 bases. Per the germline V gene, CDR1 is LGHNA and CDR2 is YSLEER. The CDR3 extends over 17 amino acids. V shed 0 bases and J 5 bases; nucleotides not matched to a gene: 10. DNA for the CDR3: TGCGCCAGCAGCCAAGAGGGGAAAGGACAGGGGGTCCACGAGCAGTACTTC. This gives the protein CASSQEGKGQGVHEQYF.

This clone was recorded a few times. The CDR3 reads CASSYSGGIYEQYF. CDR3 in DNA: TGTGCCAGCAGTTACTCCGGGGGTATTTACGAGCAGTACTTC. The rearrangement joins TRBV6-6 to TRBJ2-7, with D tentatively TRBD2 (6 bases). In germline, CDR1 is MNHNY, CDR2 SVGAGI (reference sequence). The CDR3 extends over 14 amino acids. Trimming stripped 0 bases from V and 4 bases from J, with 10 bases between.

V gene TRBV20-1 combines with J gene TRBJ1-1, with 7 nucleotides matching TRBD1. Germline lookup yields CDR1 DFQATT and CDR2 SNEGSKA (reference sequence). The V and J ends lost 5 bases and 5 bases, in that order; junction bases with no gene match: 2. This CDR3 comprises 11 residues. The CDR3 sequence: CSAPGGTEAFF. CDR3 sequence (DNA): TGCAGTGCTCCAGGGGGGACTGAAGCTTTCTTT.

V is TRBV28 and J is TRBJ1-2, with 8 bases that match TRBD1. V shed 2 bases and J 5 bases; nucleotides not matched to a gene: 4. Germline V CDR1 and CDR2: MDHEN, SYDVKM. The CDR3 totals 14 residues. In DNA, the CDR3 is TGTGCCAGCAGTTTAGGACAGGGAGTTTATGGCTACACCTTC. Protein: CASSLGQGVYGYTF.

This clone showed up just once. The chain uses TRBV10-3 and TRBJ2-3; TRBD1 aligns across 10 bases. This CDR3 spans 15 amino acids. Losses at the gene ends were 5 bases for V and 7 bases for J; bases not matched to a gene: 9. Germline CDR1 and CDR2: ENHRY and SYGVKD. CDR3 nucleotides: TGTGCCATCAGTCAACGGGGACAGGGGCTACATACGCAGTATTTT. Translation gives CAISQRGQGLHTQYF.

The CDR3 protein is CASSFFRVSRSNQPQHF. The CDR3 DNA follows: TGTGCCAGCAGTTTCTTTCGGGTGAGCAGAAGCAATCAGCCCCAGCATTTT. The V call is TRBV28, the J call TRBJ1-5; D is unresolved. Trimming took 3 bases from V and 1 from J, leaving 16 bases between them. There are 17 residues in the CDR3. Germline CDR1 and CDR2: MDHEN and SYDVKM.

This sequence joins TRBV21-1 and TRBJ2-1; TRBD2 is the table's D call, not checked against the DNA. TRBV21-1 is annotated as a pseudogene. The CDR3 length is 17 residues. The CDR3 nucleotides read TGTGCCAGCAGCAAAACAGGGACTAGCGGCAAATACAATGAGCAGTTCTTC. Its translation is CASSKTGTSGKYNEQFF.

This clone has more than one count but fewer than ten. This chain uses TRBV7-2 with TRBJ2-5, with TRBD2 matching 10 bases. Germline trimming cut 3 bases from V and 5 bases from J; bases unmatched to any gene: 6. This CDR3 comprises 15 residues. The germline V gene has CDR1 SGHTA and CDR2 FQGNSA. The DNA of the CDR3 is TGTGCCAGCAGCTTCCGAATTAGCGGGGGGGAGACCCAGTACTTC. This gives the protein CASSFRISGGETQYF.

CDR3 sequence (DNA): TGTGCCAGCAGCTTAGTAGGGGCAGGCGAGCAGTACTTC. Protein product: CASSLVGAGEQYF. The chain couples TRBV11-2 to TRBJ2-7, with D possibly matching TRBD1 (5 bases). The CDR3 spans 13 residues. V lost 1 base and J lost 6, with 10 bases in between. Germline V gene lookup returns CDR1 SGHAT and CDR2 FQNNGV. Looking up the rest from reference TRBV11-2 and TRBJ2-7 gives the full variable domain: EAGVAQSPRYKIIEKRQSVAFWCNPISGHATLYWYQQILGQGPKLLIQFQNNGVVDDSQLPKDRFSAERLKGVDSTLKIQPAKLEDSAVYLCASSLVGAGEQYFGPGTRLTVT.

V gene TRBV28 combines with J gene TRBJ2-7; 8 bases are shared with TRBD2. V gave up 4 bases and J gave up 2 bases; unmatched junction bases: 13. This CDR3 has 17 amino acids. CDR1 is MDHEN and CDR2 is SYDVKM in the germline V gene. This CDR3 reads CASSSSGPRGGTYEQYF. The CDR3 region has the DNA TGTGCCAGCAGTTCCTCCGGTCCTCGGGGGGGGACCTACGAGCAGTACTTC.

CDR3 bases: TGCGCCAGCAGTCAGGGGACGCTCCAAGAGACCCAGTACTTC. Its translation is CASSQGTLQETQYF. The chain combines TRBV5-1 with TRBJ2-5, with D tentatively TRBD1 (6 bases). Germline loops: CDR1 SGHRS, CDR2 YFSETQ. Trimming left V 5 bases short and J 1 base short, with 12 bases between. This CDR3 region has 14 residues.

The chain has TRBV5-1 and TRBJ2-1; no reliable D call. In germline, CDR1 is SGHRS, CDR2 YFSETQ. The length of the CDR3 is 15 residues. With 0 bases removed from V and 8 bases from J, the gap between germline ends came to 15 bases. CDR3 region: CASSLAPSLAYEQFF. CDR3 nucleotides: TGCGCCAGCAGCTTGGCCCCCAGTCTGGCCTATGAGCAGTTCTTC.

This chain links TRBV6-5 with TRBJ2-7; D perhaps matches TRBD1 (5 bases). Germline V CDR1 and CDR2: MNHEY, SVGAGI. With 6 bases removed from V and 0 bases from J, the gap between germline ends came to 9 bases. CDR3 length equals 13 residues. The CDR3 nucleotides read TGTGCCAGCAGACAGACAGCCTCCTACGAGCAGTACTTC. It specifies CASRQTASYEQYF.

The chain combines TRBV28 with TRBJ1-4; 7 bases map to TRBD1. The CDR3 covers 12 residues. Germline trimming cut 9 bases from V and 12 bases from J; bases unmatched to any gene: 10. CDR1 MDHEN and CDR2 SYDVKM come from the germline V gene. This CDR3 is CASRQGTGELFF. DNA for the CDR3: TGTGCCAGTAGACAGGGTACGGGCGAACTGTTTTTT.

J is TRBJ2-6 and V is TRBV19, with 8 bases matching TRBD1. The CDR3 extends over 20 amino acids. CDR1 and CDR2 (germline): LNHDA, SQIVND (reference sequence). J lost 2 bases, V lost 11 bases, and 23 bases had no gene match. CDR3 coding DNA: TGTGCCCCCCTCCCCCGCATGGGGAAAACAGGGGGAACTGGGGCCAACGTCCTGACTTTC. This gives the protein CAPLPRMGKTGGTGANVLTF.